This TCR beta chain was recorded in a study of T cell responses to AZD1222 COVID-19 vaccine. Study-wide findings and caveats: Targeting of unmutated variant regions was reportedly seen in nearly half of spike-specific TCRs. Baseline antibody screening turned up just six or seven seropositive AZD1222 recipients. Samples come after the peak T cell response, not at day 14.

For this clone: Its cognate antigen is unknown.

The CDR3 loop spans 14 amino acids. The V and J ends lost 5 bases and 7 bases respectively, with 12 bases between them. Looked up from germline, CDR1 is SGHAT and CDR2 is FQNNGV. Sequencing used immunoSEQ multiplex PCR; TCRdb keeps in-frame clones, though not all of them. The sample lists 150,000 to 200,000 clones, more than 80% occurring once. This TCR came from an adult in good health. The source material was peripheral blood, sampled on day 0 of AZD1222 vaccination. The rearrangement links TRBV11-2 to TRBJ1-6; D may be TRBD1 (5 bases). CDR3 nucleotides: TGTGCCAGCAGCCCCGGGGGGATCAATTCACCCCTCCACTTT. It translates to CASSPGGINSPLHF.